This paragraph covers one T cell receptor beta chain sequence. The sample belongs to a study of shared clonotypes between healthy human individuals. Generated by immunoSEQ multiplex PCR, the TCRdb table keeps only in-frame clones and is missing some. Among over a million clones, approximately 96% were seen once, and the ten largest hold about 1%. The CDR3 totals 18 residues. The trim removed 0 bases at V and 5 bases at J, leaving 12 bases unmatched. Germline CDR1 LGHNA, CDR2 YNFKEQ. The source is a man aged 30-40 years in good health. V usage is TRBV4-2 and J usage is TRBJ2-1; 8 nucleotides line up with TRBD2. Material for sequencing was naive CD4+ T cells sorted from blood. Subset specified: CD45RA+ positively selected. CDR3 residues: CASSQEILSGGRHNEQFF. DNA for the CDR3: TGTGCCAGCAGCCAAGAAATTCTTAGTGGCGGGAGGCACAATGAGCAGTTCTTC.